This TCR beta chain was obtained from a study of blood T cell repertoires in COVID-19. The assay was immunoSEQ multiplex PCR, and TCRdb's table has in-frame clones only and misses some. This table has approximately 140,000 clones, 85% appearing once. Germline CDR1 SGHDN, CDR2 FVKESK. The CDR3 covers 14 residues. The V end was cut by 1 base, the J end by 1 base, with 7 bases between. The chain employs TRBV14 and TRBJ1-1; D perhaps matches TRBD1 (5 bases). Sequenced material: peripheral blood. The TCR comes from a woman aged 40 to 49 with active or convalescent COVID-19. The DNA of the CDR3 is TGTGCCAGCAGCCAAGTGCAGGGGAACACTGAAGCTTTCTTT. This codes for CASSQVQGNTEAFF.